A single sample is the source of the 5 T cell receptor beta chains below, sequenced in a study of human T cells and chemical hapten exposure. Regarding time point: pre-sensitization, week 0. The treatment denotes: therapeutic diphenylcyclopropenone sensitization with weekly scalp DPC. TCRdb reprocessed the RACE reads via MiXCR and lists one record per CDR3 protein. Found here are some 330,000 distinct CDR3 sequences, around 5.5% of them singletons; the top ten hold less than 9%. Material: whole blood, obtained in connection with sensitization to the hapten diphenylcyclopropenone (DPC). These receptors originate from a woman aged 18-29 years with alopecia areata. Some clones in this sample may be carry-over from other donors' samples.

This clonotype was detected only a few times. This rearrangement joins TRBV6-5 to TRBJ1-1; D is ambiguous. V lost 2 bases, J lost 5 bases, and 12 bases lay in between. CDR3 length: 14 residues. Germline CDR1 and CDR2: MNHEY and SVGAGI. CDR3: CASSYRVDGTEAFF. Written as DNA, the CDR3 is TGTGCCAGCAGTTACCGGGTTGATGGGACTGAAGCTTTCTTT.

This clonotype showed up just a few times. This chain links TRBV5-1 with TRBJ2-1, with 7 positions matching TRBD2. V shed 0 bases, J shed 1 base, and the junction held 16 bases outside the gene matches. Germline-derived CDR1 and CDR2 are SGHRS and YFSETQ. The CDR3 loop spans 20 amino acids. The CDR3 sequence is CASSLVSLAAVITSYNEQFF. CDR3 nucleotides: TGCGCCAGCAGCTTGGTGAGCCTAGCGGCCGTAATTACTTCCTACAATGAGCAGTTCTTC.

The chain combines TRBV20-1 with TRBJ2-3, with 7 bases that match TRBD1. V dropped 6 bases and J dropped 5; count of bases not matched to a gene: 8. CDR3 length: 13 residues. Germline V CDR1 and CDR2: DFQATT, SNEGSKA (reference sequence). The CDR3 region is CSAPQGVGDTQYF. The CDR3 DNA follows: TGCAGTGCACCCCAGGGGGTGGGAGATACGCAGTATTTT.

This clonotype was seen repeatedly, ten times or more. The chain combines TRBV4-2 with TRBJ2-7, with 8 bases aligning to TRBD1. The J segment lost 2 bases and the V segment lost 0 bases, leaving 6 bases of the junction unmatched. Germline V gene lookup returns CDR1 LGHNA and CDR2 YNFKEQ. The CDR3 contains 16 residues. As DNA, the CDR3 is TGTGCCAGCAGCCAAGATAAAGGACAGGGAACCTACGAGCAGTACTTC. Amino acids: CASSQDKGQGTYEQYF.

This clonotype has only a few counts. The rearrangement links TRBV6-5 to TRBJ2-2; tentatively, D is TRBD1 (5 bases). Between the trimmed V and J ends, which lost 6 bases and 5 bases, there was a span of 10 bases. The CDR3 is made up of 13 amino acids. Germline CDR1 is MNHEY and CDR2 is SVGAGI. The CDR3 reads CASRQTETGELFF. The CDR3 DNA sequence: TGTGCCAGCAGGCAGACAGAAACCGGGGAGCTGTTTTTT.